The 23 T cell receptor beta chains reported below all come from one sample, sequenced in a study of cytomegalovirus exposure and HLA in healthy donors. The PCR used 60 Vbeta and 13 Jbeta primers. Sequencing used immunoSEQ multiplex PCR; TCRdb keeps in-frame clones, though not all of them. The table has under 200,000 clones, 80% to 85% seen once; the top ten hold around 2%. Sequenced sample: PBMCs. These receptors all stem from a human donor in good health.

V is TRBV12-5 and J is TRBJ2-1; D call uncertain. This CDR3 has 12 residues. Germline CDR1 is LGHNT and CDR2 is FRNRAP. V lost 6 bases to trimming and J lost 4 bases, with 7 bases between them. CDR3 coding DNA: TGTGCTAGTGGGACAAAATACAATGAGCAGTTCTTC. This gives the protein CASGTKYNEQFF.

The chain carries TRBV4-1 and TRBJ2-5; D gene ambiguous. The ends were cut back, 0 bases at V and 0 bases at J, with 8 bases in the middle. This CDR3 region has 15 residues. Germline V gene sequence: CDR1 MGHRA, CDR2 YSYEKL. The DNA of the CDR3 is TGCGCCAGCAGCCAAGATCCCAGGAACCAAGAGACCCAGTACTTC. The encoded protein is CASSQDPRNQETQYF.

The chain has TRBV27 and TRBJ1-3, with TRBD1 as a possible D gene (6 bases). Trimming stripped 5 bases from V and 2 bases from J, with 7 bases between. CDR3 length: 13 amino acids. Germline CDR1 MNHEY, CDR2 SMNVEV (reference sequence). The CDR3 DNA reads TGTGCCAGCAGTAACAGGGCTGGAAACACCATATATTTT. Its protein is CASSNRAGNTIYF.

V gene TRBV7-2 combines with J gene TRBJ2-1; D is perhaps TRBD1 (6 bases). The CDR3 spans 13 residues. Trimming pared 5 bases from V and 6 bases from J, leaving 11 bases between. CDR1 and CDR2 (germline): SGHTA, FQGNSA. The CDR3 sequence: CASSPTGGNEQFF. CDR3 nucleotides: TGTGCCAGCAGCCCGACAGGAGGCAATGAGCAGTTCTTC.

V gene TRBV29-1 combines with J gene TRBJ1-2; no firm D call. The germline V and J ends were trimmed by 3 bases and 14 bases, with 16 bases remaining between them. The CDR3 is 11 residues long. Germline-derived CDR1 and CDR2 are SQVTM and ANQGSEA. In DNA, the CDR3 is TGCAGCGTTGATTTTTTGGGCCTCCGGACCTTC. It specifies CSVDFLGLRTF.

The genes are TRBV4-1 and TRBJ1-4; 7 bases line up with TRBD1. Germline V gene data show CDR1 as MGHRA and CDR2 as YSYEKL. Losses at the gene ends were 2 bases for V and 6 bases for J; bases not matched to a gene: 9. This CDR3 is 16 amino acids long. The CDR3 nucleotides read TGCGCCAGCAGCCAAAACCCGACAGGGAAGTATGAAAAACTGTTTTTT. Translation gives CASSQNPTGKYEKLFF.

The chain combines TRBV18 with TRBJ2-4; TRBD2 matches 10 bases. V lost 2 bases and J lost 3; bases outside the gene matches: 1. The CDR3 extends over 15 amino acids. CDR1 is KGHSH, CDR2 LQKENI, per germline. The CDR3 DNA sequence: TGTGCCAGCTCACCAACTAGCGGGGTCAAAAACATTCAGTACTTC. This translates into CASSPTSGVKNIQYF.

The V call is TRBV6-6, the J call TRBJ1-1; D is perhaps TRBD1 (6 bases). This CDR3 contains 14 residues. Germline V gene sequence: CDR1 MNHNY, CDR2 SVGAGI (reference sequence). Trimming stripped 6 bases from V and 4 bases from J, with 15 bases between. CDR3: CASSQQGAFTEAFF. The CDR3 bases are TGTGCCAGCAGCCAACAGGGAGCGTTCACTGAAGCTTTCTTT.

This chain connects TRBV5-1 to TRBJ1-1, with D uncertain. Trimming took 2 bases from V and 3 from J, leaving 14 bases between them. CDR1 is SGHRS, CDR2 YFSETQ, per germline. This CDR3 comprises 15 residues. The CDR3 protein is CASSLGRGVDTEAFF. The CDR3 DNA is TGCGCCAGCAGCTTAGGCCGTGGAGTGGACACTGAAGCTTTCTTT.

The chain recombines TRBV5-1 with TRBJ2-1; 7 bases match TRBD1. The germline gives CDR1 SGHRS, CDR2 YFSETQ. Losses at the gene ends were 4 bases for V and 0 bases for J; bases not matched to a gene: 7. The CDR3 totals 16 residues. In nucleotides, the CDR3 is TGCGCCAGCAGCCGAACAGGACAGGCCTCCTACAATGAGCAGTTCTTC. Its protein product is CASSRTGQASYNEQFF.

As concerns this clone: An end of the junction does not agree with germline; a read error may underlie this. This chain connects TRBV27 to TRBJ1-2, with 7 bases matching TRBD1. The CDR3 is 17 residues long. Germline V lookup: CDR1 MNHEY, CDR2 SMNVEV (reference sequence). The CDR3 coding sequence is TGTGCCAGCAGCTTATGGGGAACTCTACAGGGGAACTATGGCTACACCTTC. Amino acid sequence: CASSLWGTLQGNYGYTF.

The chain recombines TRBV7-2 with TRBJ1-1; D perhaps matches TRBD1 (6 bases). The CDR3 has 13 residues. The V end lost 3 bases, the J end lost 4 bases, and 9 bases lay between the germline ends. Looked up from germline, CDR1 is SGHTA and CDR2 is FQGNSA. CDR3 DNA sequence: TGTGCCAGCAGCTTGGGGGCTGGCACTGAAGCTTTCTTT. Encoded protein: CASSLGAGTEAFF.

The chain is built from TRBV19 and TRBJ1-2; no definite D call. This CDR3 contains 15 residues. Trimming removed 3 bases from V and 0 bases from J, with 11 bases in between. Germline V gene data show CDR1 as LNHDA and CDR2 as SQIVND (reference sequence). Here the CDR3 reads CASSMGRTSNYGYTF. CDR3 bases: TGTGCCAGTAGTATGGGCAGAACGTCTAACTATGGCTACACCTTC.

This chain connects TRBV9 to TRBJ2-7; D remains ambiguous. The germline CDR1 and CDR2 sequences are SGDLS and YYNGEE. Trimming removed 0 bases at V and 3 bases at J, with 7 bases between. This CDR3 spans 13 amino acids. The CDR3: CASSVGYNYEQYF. The CDR3 DNA sequence: TGTGCCAGCAGCGTAGGGTACAACTACGAGCAGTACTTC. Full variable domain (rest looked up from reference TRBV9 and TRBJ2-7): DSGVTQTPKHLITATGQRVTLRCSPRSGDLSVYWYQQSLDQGLQFLIQYYNGEERAKGNILERFSAQQFPDLHSELNLSSLELGDSALYFCASSVGYNYEQYFGPGTRLTVT.

The CDR3 is CASSLGDSNEKLFF. CDR3 sequence (DNA): TGTGCCAGCAGCTTGGGGGACAGCAATGAAAAACTGTTTTTT. This sequence joins TRBV5-6 and TRBJ1-4, with 7 bases fitting TRBD1. The germline V gene has CDR1 SGHDT and CDR2 YYEEEE. V lost 0 bases to trimming and J lost 5 bases; unmatched junction nucleotides: 1. The CDR3 spans 14 residues.

The genes are TRBV5-6 and TRBJ2-3; no definite D call. The CDR3 loop spans 12 amino acids. V was clipped by 4 bases and J by 2 bases, with 5 bases between them. Germline assignment: CDR1 SGHDT and CDR2 YYEEEE. CDR3 sequence: CASSLPTDTQYF. CDR3 coding DNA: TGTGCCAGCAGCCTACCCACAGATACGCAGTATTTT.

The chain has TRBV5-4 and TRBJ2-1; 7 bases align to TRBD1. CDR1 and CDR2 (germline): SGHNT, YYREEE (reference sequence). V dropped 4 bases and J dropped 6; count of bases not matched to a gene: 4. The length of the CDR3 is 13 residues. CDR3 in DNA: TGTGCCAGCAGCCTCAGGGGGAGCAATGAGCAGTTCTTC. It yields the protein CASSLRGSNEQFF.

The CDR3 DNA follows: TGTGCCAGCAGTGAGACAGGGTACGAGCAGTACTTC. It translates to CASSETGYEQYF. This chain connects TRBV6-5 to TRBJ2-7; 7 bases map to TRBD1. Germline loops: CDR1 MNHEY, CDR2 SVGAGI. The CDR3 spans 12 residues. V shed 5 bases and J 4 bases; nucleotides not matched to a gene: 2.

CDR3 amino acids: CASSLRAGGSDTQYF. The CDR3 nucleotides are TGTGCCAGCAGCTTGAGAGCGGGGGGGTCGGATACGCAGTATTTT. The chain links TRBV5-4 to TRBJ2-3, with TRBD2 matching 10 bases. The CDR3 covers 15 residues. The V gene end was trimmed by 1 base and the J gene end by 6 bases; junction bases not matched to a gene: 5. The V gene's germline CDR1 is SGHNT and CDR2 YYREEE (reference sequence).

The genes are TRBV5-6 and TRBJ2-7, with 9 bases that match TRBD1. The CDR3 has 13 amino acids. The germline V gene has CDR1 SGHDT and CDR2 YYEEEE. Germline trimming cut 4 bases from V and 3 bases from J; bases unmatched to any gene: 2. The chain's CDR3 is CASSDRGFYEQYF. CDR3 nucleotide sequence: TGTGCCAGCAGCGACAGGGGGTTCTACGAGCAGTACTTC.

The chain employs TRBV2 and TRBJ1-4; 11 nucleotides agree with TRBD1. V dropped 7 bases and J dropped 4; count of bases not matched to a gene: 5. This CDR3 comprises 15 residues. CDR1 and CDR2 from the germline V gene are SNHLY and FYNNEI. In DNA form, the CDR3 reads TGTGCCAGCAAGGACAGGGGGCTAGGTAATGAAAAACTGTTTTTT. Encoded protein: CASKDRGLGNEKLFF.

The chain uses TRBV7-9 and TRBJ1-2; TRBD1 matches at 7 bases. CDR1 and CDR2 from the germline V gene are SEHNR and FQNEAQ (reference sequence). V was clipped by 4 bases and J by 4 bases; unmatched bases: 6. The CDR3 runs to 14 residues. CDR3 bases: TGTGCCAGCAGCTACGGGACAGACCTCTATGGCTACACCTTC. Translation gives CASSYGTDLYGYTF.

The rearrangement joins TRBV15 to TRBJ2-7; a possible D gene is TRBD1 (6 bases). Germline V lookup: CDR1 LNHNV, CDR2 YYDKDF (reference sequence). V lost 1 base to trimming and J lost 4 bases, with 17 bases between them. There are 16 residues in the CDR3. The CDR3 here is CATSRGWDKHDYEQYF. The CDR3 DNA reads TGTGCCACCAGCAGAGGATGGGACAAACACGATTACGAGCAGTACTTC.